What follows are 20 T cell receptor beta chains derived from one specimen sequenced in a study of blood T cell repertoires in COVID-19 (dated by TCRdb to the early 2020s). The library relied on the immunoSEQ multiplex PCR assay. Imported from immuneACCESS, the table was reduced by TCRdb to in-frame sequences with V and J called. These copies leave out some clones; in studies compared against another copy, an unresolved V gene accounts for under half, and the cause of the remainder is not known. The sample data list under 500,000 clones, and roughly nine tenths of these were observed just once. The leading ten clones occupy roughly 2% of the sample. Material: PBMCs or T cells enriched from blood (not recorded which). These receptor sequences come from a woman aged 18-35 years with acute COVID-19.

J is TRBJ2-1 and V is TRBV9, with 12 nucleotides matching TRBD1. This CDR3 spans 16 amino acids. The ends lost 4 bases at V and 10 bases at J; junction bases unmatched: 12. Per the germline V gene, CDR1 is SGDLS and CDR2 is YYNGEE. As DNA, the CDR3 is TGTGCCAGCAGCCAAACCCGGGACAGGGGGCCTGGCGAGCAGTTCTTC. It codes for CASSQTRDRGPGEQFF.

Written as DNA, the CDR3 is TGTGCCAGCAGTTGGGGACTGCTTTACGAGCAGTACTTC. It yields the protein CASSWGLLYEQYF. The chain recombines TRBV27 with TRBJ2-7; D may be TRBD2 (6 bases). The CDR3 is 13 residues long. Trimming shortened V by 4 bases and J by 4 bases, and 11 bases separated the two germline ends. Germline lookup yields CDR1 MNHEY and CDR2 SMNVEV (reference sequence).

The genes are TRBV11-2 and TRBJ1-1; no reliable D call. Trimming cost V 1 base and J 0 bases, with 6 bases left between them. Germline-derived CDR1 and CDR2 are SGHAT and FQNNGV. The CDR3 length is 14 residues. CDR3 nucleotides: TGTGCCAGCAGCTTAGTACACATGAACACTGAAGCTTTCTTT. Protein product: CASSLVHMNTEAFF.

This chain joins TRBV11-2 and TRBJ2-7; 10 bases agree with TRBD1. Looked up from germline, CDR1 is SGHAT and CDR2 is FQNNGV. The V segment lost 5 bases and the J segment 1 base; nucleotides outside the gene matches: 11. The CDR3 is 17 amino acids. The CDR3 DNA reads TGTGCCAGCAGCGCCCTGGAGGACAGGGGGATATCCTACGAGCAGTACTTC. This gives the protein CASSALEDRGISYEQYF. The whole variable domain, remainder taken from reference TRBV11-2 and TRBJ2-7, is EAGVAQSPRYKIIEKRQSVAFWCNPISGHATLYWYQQILGQGPKLLIQFQNNGVVDDSQLPKDRFSAERLKGVDSTLKIQPAKLEDSAVYLCASSALEDRGISYEQYFGPGTRLTVT.

This sequence joins TRBV3-1 (or the pseudogene TRBV3-2) and TRBJ1-2; D is possibly TRBD1 (5 bases). Trimming took 0 bases from V and 8 from J, leaving 10 bases between them. Germline V CDR1 and CDR2: LGHDT, YNNKEL (reference sequence). This CDR3 has 13 residues. The CDR3 sequence: CASSQDRVWGYTF. CDR3 nucleotides: TGTGCCAGCAGCCAAGACAGGGTTTGGGGCTACACCTTC.

The CDR3 DNA reads TGTGCCAGCAGCTTAGAACGGGGAGGGTCCGCTTTCTTT. Translating gives CASSLERGGSAFF. The chain recombines TRBV7-2 with TRBJ1-1; D uncertain. The germline V gene has CDR1 SGHTA and CDR2 FQGNSA. The CDR3 has 13 residues. Trimming took 1 base from V and 11 from J, leaving 14 bases between them.

The sample holds one count of this clone. CDR3: CASSGTSGGGGTQYF. As DNA, the CDR3 is TGTGCCAGCAGCGGTACTAGCGGGGGCGGGGGTACGCAGTATTTT. This chain links TRBV9 with TRBJ2-3; 11 bases are shared with TRBD2. The CDR3 contains 15 residues. Per germline, CDR1 SGDLS and CDR2 YYNGEE. The V and J ends lost 3 bases and 8 bases, in that order; junction bases with no gene match: 8.

The DNA for the CDR3 is TGTGCCAGCAGCTCACCCCCGGGACTCCAGTACTTC. It is translated as CASSSPPGLQYF. The rearrangement links TRBV7-3 to TRBJ2-4; D possibly corresponds to TRBD2 (6 bases). V gave up 4 bases and J gave up 13 bases, with 14 bases separating them. The CDR3 is made up of 12 amino acids. Germline CDR1 SGHTA, CDR2 FQGTGA. The whole variable domain, remainder taken from reference TRBV7-3 and TRBJ2-4, is GAGVSQTPSNKVTEKGKYVELRCDPISGHTALYWYRQSLGQGPEFLIYFQGTGAADDSGLPNDRFFAVRPEGSVSTLKIQRTERGDSAVYLCASSSPPGLQYFGAGTRLSVL.

The V and J genes are TRBV29-1 and TRBJ1-5; 7 bases map to TRBD1. Trimming removed 6 bases from V and 6 bases from J; junction bases left unmatched: 5. Germline lookup yields CDR1 SQVTM and CDR2 ANQGSEA. The CDR3 loop spans 12 amino acids. As DNA, the CDR3 is TGCAGCGTGACAGGGTATGGTCAGCCCCAGCATTTT. It codes for CSVTGYGQPQHF. Full variable domain (rest looked up from reference TRBV29-1 and TRBJ1-5): SAVISQKPSRDICQRGTSLTIQCQVDSQVTMMFWYRQQPGQSLTLIATANQGSEATYESGFVIDKFPISRPNLTFSTLTVSNMSPEDSSIYLCSVTGYGQPQHFGDGTRLSIL.

V gene TRBV10-3 combines with J gene TRBJ2-2, with 11 bases aligning to TRBD2. J lost 3 bases, V lost 6 bases, and 9 bases had no gene match. This CDR3 comprises 17 residues. CDR1 is ENHRY and CDR2 is SYGVKD in the germline V gene. The CDR3 is CAISAVSGRADTGELFF. CDR3 coding DNA: TGTGCCATCAGCGCGGTTAGCGGGAGGGCCGACACCGGGGAGCTGTTTTTT.

A note on this clone: One junction end does not reproduce the germline sequence, and a read error may be involved. The V call is TRBV29-1, the J call TRBJ2-7; D is perhaps TRBD1 (6 bases). The length of the CDR3 is 16 residues. Germline CDR1 is SQVTM and CDR2 is ANQGSEA. CDR3: CSVKELRQGRSYEQYF. The CDR3 DNA is TGCAGCGTTAAAGAACTCCGGCAGGGGCGCTCCTACGAGCAGTACTTC.

The chain links TRBV30 to TRBJ1-6; 8 bases agree with TRBD1. V shed 1 base, J shed 9 bases, and the junction held 2 bases outside the gene matches. The CDR3 length is 13 residues. The V gene's germline CDR1 is GTSNPN and CDR2 SVGIG (reference sequence). For the CDR3, the DNA is TGTGCCTGGAGTGGGCAGGGGGCTTCACCCCTCCACTTT. This encodes CAWSGQGASPLHF.

This CDR3 reads CASSLALRDEQYF. The CDR3 coding sequence is TGTGCCAGCAGCTTAGCGCTGAGGGACGAGCAGTACTTC. The chain combines TRBV7-9 with TRBJ2-7, with D possibly matching TRBD2 (5 bases). This CDR3 region has 13 residues. CDR1 is SEHNR, CDR2 FQNEAQ, per germline (reference sequence). V lost 0 bases to trimming and J lost 5 bases, with 8 bases between them.

The chain uses TRBV12-3 or TRBV12-4 and TRBJ1-2; no clear D gene. The ends were cut back, 6 bases at V and 5 bases at J, with 7 bases in the middle. The CDR3 has 11 amino acids. The DNA of the CDR3 is TGTGCCAGCAGCGGAGCATATGGCTACACCTTC. It encodes CASSGAYGYTF.

In its sample, this clone was seen once. J is TRBJ2-2 and V is TRBV11-2; no clear D. Germline V gene sequence: CDR1 SGHAT, CDR2 FQNNGV. The CDR3 consists of 14 residues. Trimming pared 2 bases from V and 1 base from J, leaving 5 bases between. CDR3 sequence reads: CASSLNLNTGELFF. CDR3 nucleotides: TGTGCCAGCAGCTTAAACTTGAACACCGGGGAGCTGTTTTTT. The variable domain in full, completed from reference TRBV11-2 and TRBJ2-2, reads EAGVAQSPRYKIIEKRQSVAFWCNPISGHATLYWYQQILGQGPKLLIQFQNNGVVDDSQLPKDRFSAERLKGVDSTLKIQPAKLEDSAVYLCASSLNLNTGELFFGEGSRLTVL.

This clone was observed a single time. The chain has TRBV19 and TRBJ1-1; TRBD1 might be the D (5 bases). Germline CDR1 reads LNHDA; CDR2 reads SQIVND (reference sequence). The CDR3 has 13 residues. Trimming shortened V by 6 bases and J by 1 base, and 9 bases separated the two germline ends. This CDR3 is CASRTTGNTEAFF. The CDR3 bases are TGTGCCAGTAGAACTACAGGGAACACTGAAGCTTTCTTT.

This CDR3 reads CASSESRGEQFF. The DNA for the CDR3 is TGTGCCAGCAGTGAATCAAGGGGTGAGCAGTTCTTC. The rearrangement uses TRBV6-4 and TRBJ2-1, with D possibly matching TRBD1 (5 bases). Trimming shortened V by 3 bases and J by 9 bases, and 9 bases separated the two germline ends. This CDR3 is built from 12 residues. Germline V CDR1 and CDR2: MRHNA, SNTAGT.

The chain uses TRBV5-1 and TRBJ2-5, with 7 bases lining up with TRBD2. The CDR3 is made up of 14 amino acids. After removal of 3 bases from V and 1 base from J, the junction contained 3 bases not matched to a gene. Germline V gene sequence: CDR1 SGHRS, CDR2 YFSETQ. The CDR3 DNA follows: TGCGCCAGCAGCTGGGAGGGGTCCCAAGAGACCCAGTACTTC. This sequence encodes CASSWEGSQETQYF.

The V call is TRBV9, the J call TRBJ1-5, with unresolved D. CDR3 length: 13 amino acids. Trimming shortened V by 4 bases and J by 4 bases, and 9 bases separated the two germline ends. Germline V gene data show CDR1 as SGDLS and CDR2 as YYNGEE. The CDR3 spells CASSLALNQPQHF. The DNA of the CDR3 is TGTGCCAGCAGCCTCGCACTGAATCAGCCCCAGCATTTT. Supplemented by reference TRBV9 and TRBJ1-5, the full variable domain reads DSGVTQTPKHLITATGQRVTLRCSPRSGDLSVYWYQQSLDQGLQFLIQYYNGEERAKGNILERFSAQQFPDLHSELNLSSLELGDSALYFCASSLALNQPQHFGDGTRLSIL.

This chain connects TRBV5-1 to TRBJ2-3; 7 bases fit TRBD2. V was pared by 4 bases and J by 4 bases, with 6 bases of the junction left unmatched. Germline V lookup: CDR1 SGHRS, CDR2 YFSETQ. There are 14 residues in the CDR3. The CDR3 sequence: CASSGIAGADTQYF. CDR3 DNA: TGCGCCAGCAGCGGGATCGCGGGAGCAGATACGCAGTATTTT.